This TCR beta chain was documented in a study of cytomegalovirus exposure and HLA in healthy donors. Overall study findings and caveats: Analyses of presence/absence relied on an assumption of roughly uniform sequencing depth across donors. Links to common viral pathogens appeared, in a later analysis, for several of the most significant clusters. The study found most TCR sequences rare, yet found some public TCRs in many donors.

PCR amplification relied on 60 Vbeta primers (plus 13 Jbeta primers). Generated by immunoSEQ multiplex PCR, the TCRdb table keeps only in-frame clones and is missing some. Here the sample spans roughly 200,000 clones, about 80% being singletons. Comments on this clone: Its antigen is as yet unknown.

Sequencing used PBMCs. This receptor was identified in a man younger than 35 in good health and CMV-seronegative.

Here the CDR3 reads CASSRTETDLYEQYF. CDR3 bases: TGTGCCAGCTCCCGAACGGAGACAGACCTCTACGAGCAGTACTTC. The J gene is TRBJ2-7, the V gene TRBV18; tentative D call: TRBD1 (5 bases). This CDR3 has 15 residues. Per germline, CDR1 KGHSH and CDR2 LQKENI. V was cut by 6 bases and J by 3 bases, with 18 bases left in between.